The 8 T cell receptor beta chains below all came from one sample that was sequenced in a study of T cells in Graves' hyperthyroidism and ophthalmopathy. RNA transcripts served as the template for amplifying TCR beta CDR3 regions. TCR CDR3 underwent first-round RT-PCR with the HTBI primer set. MiXCR was run by TCRdb on the multiplex PCR reads, yielding one entry per CDR3 protein. The sample shows 270,000 or so distinct CDR3 sequences, less than 30% of them seen only once. The specimen sequenced was blood. Every receptor here comes from a man aged 40-55 years with Graves' hyperthyroidism that later progressed to Graves' ophthalmopathy.

The table lists this clonotype with many counts. CDR3 loop: CSAQPPAGYYEQYF. In nucleotides, the CDR3 is TGCAGTGCTCAGCCCCCAGCGGGCTACTACGAGCAGTACTTC. The genes are TRBV20-1 and TRBJ2-7; D may be TRBD2 (6 bases). The CDR3 covers 14 residues. Germline CDR1 DFQATT, CDR2 SNEGSKA (reference sequence). V was clipped by 5 bases and J by 3 bases, with 17 bases between them.

At least ten counts were recorded for this clonotype. The rearrangement joins TRBV20-1 to TRBJ2-7; 7 bases map to TRBD1. Germline lookup yields CDR1 DFQATT and CDR2 SNEGSKA (reference sequence). V lost 2 bases, J lost 4 bases, and 8 bases stayed unmatched. This CDR3 has 14 amino acids. The CDR3 DNA is TGCAGTGCTAGACCCGACAGGGTGGAGTACGAGCAGTACTTC. Protein: CSARPDRVEYEQYF.

This clonotype was counted many times. This sequence joins TRBV4-1 and TRBJ2-5, with TRBD1 identical over 9 bases. CDR3 size: 16 residues. Looked up from germline, CDR1 is MGHRA and CDR2 is YSYEKL. J was trimmed by 4 bases and V by 5 bases; bases with no gene match: 11. CDR3 nucleotides: TGCGCCAGCAGCTTCCTGGACAGGGGAGGTCCAGAGACCCAGTACTTC. It yields the protein CASSFLDRGGPETQYF.

This clonotype was seen many times. This chain links TRBV6-2 or TRBV6-3 with TRBJ1-1; D unresolved. Trimming pared 4 bases from V and 2 bases from J, leaving 11 bases between. This CDR3 comprises 14 residues. Germline V lookup: CDR1 MNHEY, CDR2 SVGEGT. CDR3 sequence: CASSFRRTNTEAFF. CDR3 DNA sequence: TGTGCCAGCAGTTTCCGAAGGACCAACACTGAAGCTTTCTTT.

In this sample, this clonotype turned up many times. The chain carries TRBV2 and TRBJ2-5; D is unclear. The ends were cut back, 5 bases at V and 2 bases at J, with 15 bases in the middle. Germline assignment: CDR1 SNHLY and CDR2 FYNNEI. This CDR3 comprises 15 residues. CDR3 in amino acids: CASSTPLGLQETQYF. In DNA form, the CDR3 reads TGTGCCAGCAGTACCCCTCTGGGCCTTCAAGAGACCCAGTACTTC.

In this sample, this clonotype turned up many times. The chain recombines TRBV20-1 with TRBJ1-1; 10 bases are a match to TRBD1. Per germline, CDR1 DFQATT and CDR2 SNEGSKA (reference sequence). This CDR3 region has 17 residues. V trimming: 1 base; J trimming: 5 bases; junction bases outside the gene matches: 13. CDR3 bases: TGCAGTGCTAGAGTGGGTTTACGCCCGGGACAGGGGACTGAAGCTTTCTTT. Translation gives CSARVGLRPGQGTEAFF.

V gene TRBV6-2 or TRBV6-3 combines with J gene TRBJ2-5; either TRBD1 or TRBD2 may supply D (5 bases each). The germline V gene encodes CDR1 MNHEY and CDR2 SVGEGT. V dropped 2 bases and J dropped 5 bases, with 18 bases sitting between them. The CDR3 is 16 amino acids. The DNA of the CDR3 is TGTGCCAGCAGTTACCCCGGGACGCAACTAGTGGAGACCCAGTACTTC. This gives the protein CASSYPGTQLVETQYF.

The genes are TRBV4-1 and TRBJ2-2, with a weak D call TRBD1 (6 bases). The germline V gene encodes CDR1 MGHRA and CDR2 YSYEKL. The CDR3 extends over 17 amino acids. V shed 2 bases and J shed 6 bases, with 19 bases lying between them. The CDR3 spells CASSQSPRGRSPGELFF. CDR3 coding DNA: TGCGCCAGCAGCCAATCCCCGAGGGGGAGATCCCCCGGGGAGCTGTTTTTT.